The clone carrying this T cell receptor (beta chain) has just a few counts. The sample is drawn from a study of CD8 T cells in Susac syndrome. Random hexamers primed reverse transcription of 0.5 to 1 ug RNA. In TCRdb, the immunoSEQ multiplex PCR reads were re-called with MiXCR into one record per CDR3 protein. Among 250,000 to 300,000 distinct CDR3 sequences listed, roughly 85% were seen once. The multiple sclerosis controls comprised treatment-naive patients whose relapsing-remitting disease was stable or active. Trimming removed 3 bases from V and 1 base from J, with 0 bases in between. There are 11 residues in the CDR3. Looked up from germline, CDR1 is LNHDA and CDR2 is SQIVND (reference sequence).

The chain recombines TRBV19 with TRBJ1-1; D uncertain. Source material: CD8+ T cells from PBMCs. This clonotype originated in a human donor with multiple sclerosis. In DNA form, the CDR3 reads TGTGCCAGTAGTATGAACACTGAAGCTTTCTTT. It codes for CASSMNTEAFF.